This T cell receptor (beta chain) was recorded in a study of CXCR3-negative and CXCR3-positive naive CD8 T cells. CD45RO-CCR7+CD27+CD95- marked naive CD8+ T cells. Germline CDR1 SQVTM, CDR2 ANQGSEA. This CDR3 has 12 residues. TRB cDNA libraries were made by UMI-labeled 5' RACE. TCRdb re-called the 5' RACE reads and catalogs CDR3 proteins one per entry, DNA excluded. The table lists 100,000 to 150,000 distinct CDR3 sequences. The specimen sequenced was naive CXCR3- CD8+ T cells from blood. As to subset: CD45RO-CCR7+CD27+CD95- naive CD8+ T cells lacking CXCR3 (TNR3-). This receptor was obtained from a human donor in good health. Some clones in this sample may be carry-over from other donors' samples. The V and J genes are TRBV29-1 and TRBJ1-1; absent DNA, TCRdb's TRBD1 call cannot be checked. The CDR3 loop is CSAIESGGKAFF.